What follows is one T cell receptor (beta chain) and its context. The record originates from a study of blood T cell repertoires in COVID-19. TCRdb's copy holds only in-frame clones and misses some; the assay was immunoSEQ multiplex PCR. The sample includes around 200,000 clones, around 87% seen only once; the top ten take around 2.7%. V was cut by 1 base and J by 2 bases, with 11 bases left in between. The CDR3 spans 15 residues. The V gene's germline CDR1 is SEHNR and CDR2 FQNEAQ (reference sequence). The J gene is TRBJ2-5, the V gene TRBV7-9, with D perhaps matching TRBD2 (5 bases). The TCR comes from a man aged 40-50 years with active or convalescent COVID-19. Sample: peripheral blood. The CDR3 loop is CASSLGGQFQETQYF. In DNA form, the CDR3 reads TGTGCCAGCAGCTTAGGAGGGCAGTTTCAAGAGACCCAGTACTTC.